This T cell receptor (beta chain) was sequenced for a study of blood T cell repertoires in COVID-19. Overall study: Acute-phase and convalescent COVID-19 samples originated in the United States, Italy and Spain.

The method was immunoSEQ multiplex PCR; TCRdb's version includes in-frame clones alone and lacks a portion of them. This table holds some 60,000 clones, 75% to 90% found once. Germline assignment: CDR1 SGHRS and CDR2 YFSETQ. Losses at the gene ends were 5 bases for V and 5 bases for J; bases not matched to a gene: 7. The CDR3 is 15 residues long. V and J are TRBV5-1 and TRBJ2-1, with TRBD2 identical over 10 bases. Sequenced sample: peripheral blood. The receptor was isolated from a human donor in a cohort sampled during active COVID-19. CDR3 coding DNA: TGCGCCAGCAGGCCCCTAGCGGGGGCCAACAATGAGCAGTTCTTC. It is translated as CASRPLAGANNEQFF.